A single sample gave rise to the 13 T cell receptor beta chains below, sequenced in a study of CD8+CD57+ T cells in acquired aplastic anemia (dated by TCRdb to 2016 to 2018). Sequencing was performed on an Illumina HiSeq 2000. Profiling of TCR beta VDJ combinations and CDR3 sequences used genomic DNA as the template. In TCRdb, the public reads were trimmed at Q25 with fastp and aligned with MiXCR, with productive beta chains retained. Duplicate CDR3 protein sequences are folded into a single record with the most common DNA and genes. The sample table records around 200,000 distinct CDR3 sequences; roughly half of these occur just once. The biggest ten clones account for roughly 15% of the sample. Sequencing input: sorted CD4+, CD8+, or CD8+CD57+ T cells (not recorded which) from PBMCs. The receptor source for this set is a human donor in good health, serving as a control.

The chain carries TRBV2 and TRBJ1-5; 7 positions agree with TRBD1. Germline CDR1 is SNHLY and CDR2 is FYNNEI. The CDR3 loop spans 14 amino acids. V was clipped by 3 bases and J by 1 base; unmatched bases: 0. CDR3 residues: CASSETGSNQPQHF. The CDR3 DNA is TGTGCCAGCAGTGAGACAGGGAGCAATCAGCCCCAGCATTTT.

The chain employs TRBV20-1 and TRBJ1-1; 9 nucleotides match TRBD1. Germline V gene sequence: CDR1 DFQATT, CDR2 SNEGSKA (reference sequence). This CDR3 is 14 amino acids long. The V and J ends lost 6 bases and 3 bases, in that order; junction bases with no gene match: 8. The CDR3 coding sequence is TGCAGTGCCGAGGACAGGGGAAAGGACACTGAAGCTTTCTTT. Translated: CSAEDRGKDTEAFF.

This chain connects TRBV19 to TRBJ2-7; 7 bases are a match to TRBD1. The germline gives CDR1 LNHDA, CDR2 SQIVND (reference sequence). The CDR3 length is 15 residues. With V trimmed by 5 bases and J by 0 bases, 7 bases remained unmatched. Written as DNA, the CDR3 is TGTGCCAGTAGTGTCGGGACAGAAGACTCCTACGAGCAGTACTTC. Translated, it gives CASSVGTEDSYEQYF.

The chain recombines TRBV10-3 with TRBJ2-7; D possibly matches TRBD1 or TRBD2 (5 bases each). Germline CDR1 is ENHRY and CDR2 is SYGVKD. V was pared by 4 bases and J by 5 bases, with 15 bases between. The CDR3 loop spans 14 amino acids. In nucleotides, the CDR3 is TGTGCCATCAGTGTAAGGGGAATGGAGGACGAGCAGTACTTC. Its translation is CAISVRGMEDEQYF.

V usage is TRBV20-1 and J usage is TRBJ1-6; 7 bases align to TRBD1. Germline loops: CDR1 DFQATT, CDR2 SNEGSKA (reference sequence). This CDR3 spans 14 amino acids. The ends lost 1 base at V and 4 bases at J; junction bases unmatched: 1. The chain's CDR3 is CSARARGYNSPLHF. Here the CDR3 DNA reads TGCAGTGCTAGAGCCAGGGGGTATAATTCACCCCTCCACTTT.

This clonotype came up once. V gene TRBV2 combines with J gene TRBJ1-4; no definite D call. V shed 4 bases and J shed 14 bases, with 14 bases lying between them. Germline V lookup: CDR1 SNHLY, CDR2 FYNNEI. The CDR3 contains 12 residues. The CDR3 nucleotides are TGTGCCAGCAGTGCGCTTCGTCGCCAGCTGTTTTTT. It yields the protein CASSALRRQLFF.

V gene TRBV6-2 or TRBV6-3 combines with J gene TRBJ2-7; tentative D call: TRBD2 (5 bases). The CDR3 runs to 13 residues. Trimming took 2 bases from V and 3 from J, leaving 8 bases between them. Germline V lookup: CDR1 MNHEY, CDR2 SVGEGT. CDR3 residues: CASSYVGSYEQYF. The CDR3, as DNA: TGTGCCAGCAGTTACGTTGGGAGCTACGAGCAGTACTTC.

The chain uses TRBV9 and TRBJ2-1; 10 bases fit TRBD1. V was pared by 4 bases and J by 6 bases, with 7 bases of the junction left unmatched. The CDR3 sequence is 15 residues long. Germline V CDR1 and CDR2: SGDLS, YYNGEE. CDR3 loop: CASSYTGTGVNEQFF. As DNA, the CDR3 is TGTGCCAGCAGCTATACCGGGACAGGGGTCAATGAGCAGTTCTTC.

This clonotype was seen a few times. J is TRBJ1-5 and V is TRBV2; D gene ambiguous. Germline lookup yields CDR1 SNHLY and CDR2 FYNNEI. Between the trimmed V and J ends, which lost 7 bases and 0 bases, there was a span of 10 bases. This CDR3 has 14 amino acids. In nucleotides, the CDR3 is TGTGCCAGCACCGATCAAGATAGCAATCAGCCCCAGCATTTT. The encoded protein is CASTDQDSNQPQHF.

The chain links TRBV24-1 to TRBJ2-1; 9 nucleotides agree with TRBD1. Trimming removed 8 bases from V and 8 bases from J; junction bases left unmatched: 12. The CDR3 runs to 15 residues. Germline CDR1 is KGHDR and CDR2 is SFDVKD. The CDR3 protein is CATTGTGKIGYEQFF. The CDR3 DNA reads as TGTGCCACCACCGGGACAGGGAAGATAGGCTATGAGCAGTTCTTC.

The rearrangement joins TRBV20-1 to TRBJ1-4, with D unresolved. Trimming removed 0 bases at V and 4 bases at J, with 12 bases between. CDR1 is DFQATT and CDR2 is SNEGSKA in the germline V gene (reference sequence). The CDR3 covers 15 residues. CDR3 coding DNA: TGCAGTGCTAGAGATCGAAAACAGAATAATGAAAAACTGTTTTTT. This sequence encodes CSARDRKQNNEKLFF.

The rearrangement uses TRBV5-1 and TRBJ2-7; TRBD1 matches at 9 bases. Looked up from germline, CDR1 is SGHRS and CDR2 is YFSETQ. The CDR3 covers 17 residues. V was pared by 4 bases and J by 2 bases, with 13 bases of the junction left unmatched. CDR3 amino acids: CASSRTGDSEATYEQYF. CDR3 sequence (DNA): TGCGCCAGCAGCAGGACAGGGGACTCAGAGGCTACCTACGAGCAGTACTTC. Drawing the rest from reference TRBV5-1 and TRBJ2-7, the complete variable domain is KAGVTQTPRYLIKTRGQQVTLSCSPISGHRSVSWYQQTPGQGLQFLFEYFSETQRNKGNFPGRFSGRQFSNSRSEMNVSTLELGDSALYLCASSRTGDSEATYEQYFGPGTRLTVT.

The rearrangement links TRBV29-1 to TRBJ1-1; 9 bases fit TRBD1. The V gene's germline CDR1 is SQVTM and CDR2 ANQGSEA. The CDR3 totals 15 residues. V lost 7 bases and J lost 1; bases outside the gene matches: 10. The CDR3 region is CSADRGERWNTEAFF. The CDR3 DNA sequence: TGCAGCGCGGACAGGGGCGAAAGGTGGAACACTGAAGCTTTCTTT.